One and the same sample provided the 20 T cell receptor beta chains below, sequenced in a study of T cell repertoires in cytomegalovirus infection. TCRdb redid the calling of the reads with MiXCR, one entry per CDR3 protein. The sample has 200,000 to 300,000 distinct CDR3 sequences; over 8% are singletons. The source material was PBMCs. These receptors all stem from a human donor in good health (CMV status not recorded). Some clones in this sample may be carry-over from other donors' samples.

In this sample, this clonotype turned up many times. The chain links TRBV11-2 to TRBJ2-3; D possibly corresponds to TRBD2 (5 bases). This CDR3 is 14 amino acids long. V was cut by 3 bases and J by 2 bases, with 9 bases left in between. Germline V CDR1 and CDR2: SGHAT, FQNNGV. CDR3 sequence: CASSLDLLTDTQYF. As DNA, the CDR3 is TGTGCCAGCAGCTTGGACTTACTCACAGATACGCAGTATTTT.

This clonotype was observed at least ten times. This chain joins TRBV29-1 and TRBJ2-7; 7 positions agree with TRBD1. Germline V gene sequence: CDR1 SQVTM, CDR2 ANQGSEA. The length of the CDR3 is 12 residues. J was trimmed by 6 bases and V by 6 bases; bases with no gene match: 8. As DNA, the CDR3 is TGCAGCGTCACAAGGAGACAGGGCGAGCAGTACTTC. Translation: CSVTRRQGEQYF.

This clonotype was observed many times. CDR3 region: CASSLDHFISLGQETQYF. In nucleotides, the CDR3 is TGTGCCAGCAGCTTAGACCACTTTATTTCTCTCGGCCAAGAGACCCAGTACTTC. The chain combines TRBV7-2 with TRBJ2-5; D is undetermined. Per the germline V gene, CDR1 is SGHTA and CDR2 is FQGNSA. V lost 1 base, J lost 1 base, and 19 bases lay in between. The CDR3 is 18 amino acids.

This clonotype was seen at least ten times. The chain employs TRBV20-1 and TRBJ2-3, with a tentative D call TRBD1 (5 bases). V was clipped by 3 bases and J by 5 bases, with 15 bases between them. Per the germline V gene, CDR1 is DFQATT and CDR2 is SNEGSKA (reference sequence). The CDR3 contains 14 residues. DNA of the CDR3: TGCAGTGCTAGTGACAGAGGCCCTGTAGATACGCAGTATTTT. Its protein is CSASDRGPVDTQYF.

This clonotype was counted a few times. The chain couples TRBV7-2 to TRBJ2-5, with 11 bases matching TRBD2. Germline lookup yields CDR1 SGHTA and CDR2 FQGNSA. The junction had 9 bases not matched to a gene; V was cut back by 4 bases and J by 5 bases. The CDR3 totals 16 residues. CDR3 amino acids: CASSSGPRLAGETQYF. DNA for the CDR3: TGTGCCAGCAGCTCTGGACCCAGACTAGCGGGGGAGACCCAGTACTTC.

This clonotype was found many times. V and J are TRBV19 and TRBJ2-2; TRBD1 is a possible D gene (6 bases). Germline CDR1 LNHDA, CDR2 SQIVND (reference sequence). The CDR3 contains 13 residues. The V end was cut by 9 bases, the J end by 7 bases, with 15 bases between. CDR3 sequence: CASRTDLIGELFF. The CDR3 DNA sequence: TGTGCCAGCCGGACAGATTTAATCGGGGAGCTGTTTTTT.

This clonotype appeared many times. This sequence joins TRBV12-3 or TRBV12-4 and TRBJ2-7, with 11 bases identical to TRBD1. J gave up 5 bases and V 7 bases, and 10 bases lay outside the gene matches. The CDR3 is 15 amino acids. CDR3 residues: CASTLGQGAAHEQYF. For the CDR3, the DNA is TGTGCCAGCACCCTTGGACAGGGGGCGGCTCACGAGCAGTACTTC.

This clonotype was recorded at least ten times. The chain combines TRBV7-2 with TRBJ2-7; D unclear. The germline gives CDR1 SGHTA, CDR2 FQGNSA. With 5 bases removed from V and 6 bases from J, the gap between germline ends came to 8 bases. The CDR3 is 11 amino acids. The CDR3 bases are TGTGCCAGCAGCGTGTTTAGCGAGCAGTACTTC. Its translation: CASSVFSEQYF.

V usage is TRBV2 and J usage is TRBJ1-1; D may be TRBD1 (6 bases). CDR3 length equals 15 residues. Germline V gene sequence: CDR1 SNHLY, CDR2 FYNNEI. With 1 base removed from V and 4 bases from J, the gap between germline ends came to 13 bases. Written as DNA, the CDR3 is TGTGCCAGCAGTGAAGAGGGCCTCAGGGGCACTGAAGCTTTCTTT. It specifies CASSEEGLRGTEAFF.

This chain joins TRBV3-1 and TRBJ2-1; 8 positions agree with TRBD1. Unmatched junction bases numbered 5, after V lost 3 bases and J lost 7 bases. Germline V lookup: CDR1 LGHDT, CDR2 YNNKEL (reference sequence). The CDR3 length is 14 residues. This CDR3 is CASSHQGAGNEQFF. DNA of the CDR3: TGTGCCAGCAGCCATCAGGGGGCAGGGAATGAGCAGTTCTTC.

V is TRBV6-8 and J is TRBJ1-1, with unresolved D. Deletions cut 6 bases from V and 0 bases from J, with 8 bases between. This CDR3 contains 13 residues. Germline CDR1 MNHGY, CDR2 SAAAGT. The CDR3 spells CASSQVVNTEAFF. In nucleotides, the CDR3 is TGTGCCAGCAGCCAAGTAGTGAACACTGAAGCTTTCTTT.

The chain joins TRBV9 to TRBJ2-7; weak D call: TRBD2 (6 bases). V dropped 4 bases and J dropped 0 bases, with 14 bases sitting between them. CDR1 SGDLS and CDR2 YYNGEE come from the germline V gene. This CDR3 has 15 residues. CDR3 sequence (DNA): TGTGCCAGCAGCCCCGGGGTAGCGGTCTCCTACGAGCAGTACTTC. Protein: CASSPGVAVSYEQYF.

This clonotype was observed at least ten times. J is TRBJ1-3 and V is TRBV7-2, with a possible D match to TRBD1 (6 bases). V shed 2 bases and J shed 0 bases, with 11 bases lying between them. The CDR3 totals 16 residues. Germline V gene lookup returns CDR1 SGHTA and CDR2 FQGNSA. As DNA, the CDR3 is TGTGCCAGCAGCTTAACCAGGGGCAGCTCTGGAAACACCATATATTTT. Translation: CASSLTRGSSGNTIYF.

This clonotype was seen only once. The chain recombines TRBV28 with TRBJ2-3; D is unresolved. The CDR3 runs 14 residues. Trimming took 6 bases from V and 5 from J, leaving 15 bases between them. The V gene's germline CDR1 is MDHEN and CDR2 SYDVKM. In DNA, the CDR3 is TGTGCCAGCAGGTCCCCGGATAGAAGAGATACGCAGTATTTT. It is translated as CASRSPDRRDTQYF.

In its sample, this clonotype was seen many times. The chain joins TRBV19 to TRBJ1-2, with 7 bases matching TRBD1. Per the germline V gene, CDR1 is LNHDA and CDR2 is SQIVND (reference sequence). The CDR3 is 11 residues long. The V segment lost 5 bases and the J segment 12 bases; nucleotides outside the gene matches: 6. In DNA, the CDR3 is TGTGCCAGTAGTGACAGGGCCCGACACACCTTC. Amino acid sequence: CASSDRARHTF.

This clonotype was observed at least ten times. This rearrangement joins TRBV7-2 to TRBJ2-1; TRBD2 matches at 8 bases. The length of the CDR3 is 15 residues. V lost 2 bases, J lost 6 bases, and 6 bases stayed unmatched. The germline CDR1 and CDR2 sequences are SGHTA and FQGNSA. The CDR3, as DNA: TGTGCCAGCAGCTTACCCAGCGGGGGAGTCAATGAGCAGTTCTTC. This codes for CASSLPSGGVNEQFF.

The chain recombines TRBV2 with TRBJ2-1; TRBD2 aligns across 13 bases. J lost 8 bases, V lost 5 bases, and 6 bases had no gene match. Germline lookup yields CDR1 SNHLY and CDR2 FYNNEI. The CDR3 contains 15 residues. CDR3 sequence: CASSRLAGGLDEQFF. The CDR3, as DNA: TGTGCCAGCAGTAGACTAGCGGGGGGTCTGGATGAGCAGTTCTTC. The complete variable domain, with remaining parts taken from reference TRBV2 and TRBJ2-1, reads EPEVTQTPSHQVTQMGQEVILRCVPISNHLYFYWYRQILGQKVEFLVSFYNNEISEKSEIFDDQFSVERPDGSNFTLKIRSTKLEDSAMYFCASSRLAGGLDEQFFGPGTRLTVL.

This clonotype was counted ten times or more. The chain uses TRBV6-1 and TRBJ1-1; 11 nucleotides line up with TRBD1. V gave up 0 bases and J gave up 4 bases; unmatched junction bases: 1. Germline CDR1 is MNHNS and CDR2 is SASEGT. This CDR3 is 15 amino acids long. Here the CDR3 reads CASSEAGTGGTEAFF. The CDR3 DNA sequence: TGTGCCAGCAGTGAAGCCGGGACAGGGGGCACTGAAGCTTTCTTT.

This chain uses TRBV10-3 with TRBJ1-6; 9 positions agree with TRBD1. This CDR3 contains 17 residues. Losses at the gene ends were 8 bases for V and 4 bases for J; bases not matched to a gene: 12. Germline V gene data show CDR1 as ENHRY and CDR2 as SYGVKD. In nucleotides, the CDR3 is TGTGCCATCCGGCCGGGACAGGGAACTGATTATAATTCACCCCTCCACTTT. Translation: CAIRPGQGTDYNSPLHF.

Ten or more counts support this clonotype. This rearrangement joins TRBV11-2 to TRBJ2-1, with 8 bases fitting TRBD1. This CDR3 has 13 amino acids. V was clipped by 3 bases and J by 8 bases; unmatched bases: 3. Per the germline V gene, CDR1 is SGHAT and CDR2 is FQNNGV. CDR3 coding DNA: TGTGCCAGCAGCTTGGACAGGGAGGATGAGCAGTTCTTC. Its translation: CASSLDREDEQFF.